Shown below are 29 T cell receptor beta chains from a single sample sequenced in a study of neoadjuvant anti-PD-1 for oral cavity cancer. Repertoires were generated with immunoSEQ multiplex PCR, while TCRdb's copy carries only in-frame clones and drops some. The sample has roughly 14,000 clones, about 70% seen once. This sample comprised PBMCs, obtained before nivolumab (anti-PD-1) treatment. These receptors were collected from a person between 35 and 79 years old with oral cavity squamous cell carcinoma.

The CDR3 protein is CAWSHSTDTQYF. The CDR3 DNA reads TGTGCCTGGAGCCACTCCACAGATACGCAGTATTTT. V gene TRBV30 combines with J gene TRBJ2-3; D unclear. Germline V gene data show CDR1 as GTSNPN and CDR2 as SVGIG (reference sequence). The CDR3 sequence is 12 residues long. V lost 3 bases and J 2 bases, leaving 6 bases between the germline ends.

The chain employs TRBV28 and TRBJ1-3; 7 positions agree with TRBD1. Germline CDR1 and CDR2: MDHEN and SYDVKM. The CDR3 totals 15 residues. V lost 5 bases, J lost 1 base, and 5 bases stayed unmatched. DNA for the CDR3: TGTGCCAGCAGTCCTCAGGGGGGATCTGGAAACACCATATATTTT. It translates to CASSPQGGSGNTIYF.

The chain employs TRBV7-9 and TRBJ1-5; D is unresolved. V was pared by 5 bases and J by 4 bases, with 12 bases between. The germline V gene has CDR1 SEHNR and CDR2 FQNEAQ (reference sequence). This CDR3 is 14 amino acids long. The CDR3 sequence is CASSPGAGNQPQHF. CDR3 in DNA: TGTGCCAGCAGCCCGGGAGCCGGGAATCAGCCCCAGCATTTT.

The chain couples TRBV23-1 to TRBJ2-7, with D possibly being TRBD2 (6 bases). TRBV23-1 falls under the ORF class, with uncertain function. V was pared by 4 bases and J by 5 bases, with 18 bases between. CDR3 size: 15 residues. DNA of the CDR3: TGCGCCAGCAGTCCACGGATGTGGGAGGAACACGAGCAGTACTTC. It yields the protein CASSPRMWEEHEQYF.

The rearrangement joins TRBV10-3 to TRBJ1-5; unclear D gene. The CDR3 length is 14 residues. V dropped 2 bases and J dropped 3 bases, with 8 bases sitting between them. CDR1 is ENHRY, CDR2 SYGVKD, per germline. CDR3 sequence reads: CAISEQPDNQPQHF. The DNA of the CDR3 is TGTGCCATCAGTGAGCAGCCAGACAATCAGCCCCAGCATTTT.

The rearrangement uses TRBV2 and TRBJ2-2, with D possibly matching TRBD2 (6 bases). Trimming shortened V by 4 bases and J by 5 bases, and 14 bases separated the two germline ends. CDR1 SNHLY and CDR2 FYNNEI come from the germline V gene. This CDR3 is 15 amino acids long. The CDR3 region is CASSASGLATGELFF. CDR3 in DNA: TGTGCCAGCAGTGCCTCGGGACTCGCTACCGGGGAGCTGTTTTTT.

The chain combines TRBV5-4 with TRBJ1-1; D is unresolved. V was trimmed by 0 bases and J by 1 base, leaving 4 bases between them. The CDR3 is 13 residues long. Germline V gene data show CDR1 as SGHNT and CDR2 as YYREEE (reference sequence). The CDR3 region is CASSLGTNTEAFF. For the CDR3, the DNA is TGTGCCAGCAGCTTGGGTACGAACACTGAAGCTTTCTTT.

This clone turned up a few times. The chain joins TRBV4-1 to TRBJ2-1; tentative D call: TRBD1 (7 bases). This CDR3 is 16 amino acids long. Trimming shortened V by 4 bases and J by 4 bases, and 17 bases separated the two germline ends. The germline CDR1 and CDR2 sequences are MGHRA and YSYEKL. CDR3 region: CASSPTDRRGYNEQFF. The CDR3 region has the DNA TGCGCCAGCAGCCCCACGGACAGGAGGGGGTACAATGAGCAGTTCTTC.

The table lists this clone with a few counts. The chain carries TRBV18 and TRBJ2-2, with 8 bases lining up with TRBD1. Unmatched junction bases numbered 4, after V lost 3 bases and J lost 4 bases. The CDR3 length is 15 residues. Germline CDR1 reads KGHSH; CDR2 reads LQKENI. CDR3 DNA: TGTGCCAGCTCACCGAACACAGGGGGCACCGGGGAGCTGTTTTTT. Its translation is CASSPNTGGTGELFF. Drawing the rest from reference TRBV18 and TRBJ2-2, the complete variable domain is NAGVMQNPRHLVRRRGQEARLRCSPMKGHSHVYWYRQLPEEGLKFMVYLQKENIIDESGMPKERFSAEFPKEGPSILRIQQVVRGDSAAYFCASSPNTGGTGELFFGEGSRLTVL.

This chain connects TRBV5-6 to TRBJ1-1, with D uncertain. The germline V and J ends were trimmed by 4 bases and 4 bases, with 14 bases remaining between them. CDR3 length equals 14 residues. The germline gives CDR1 SGHDT, CDR2 YYEEEE. CDR3 DNA: TGTGCCAGCAGCCCTGGCCAATGGGGCACTGAAGCTTTCTTT. Amino acid sequence: CASSPGQWGTEAFF.

The chain employs TRBV19 and TRBJ1-1, with 7 positions matching TRBD1. The CDR3 sequence is 14 residues long. The J segment lost 1 base and the V segment lost 6 bases, leaving 5 bases of the junction unmatched. Germline assignment: CDR1 LNHDA and CDR2 SQIVND (reference sequence). The CDR3 here is CASSHRGGNTEAFF. The CDR3 region has the DNA TGTGCCAGTAGCCACAGGGGTGGGAACACTGAAGCTTTCTTT.

This clone was detected once. The chain has TRBV19 and TRBJ2-3, with a possible D match to TRBD1 (6 bases). CDR3 length: 16 residues. The germline CDR1 and CDR2 sequences are LNHDA and SQIVND (reference sequence). V was clipped by 5 bases and J by 6 bases, with 21 bases between them. The CDR3 is CASSPPGQRVGDTQYF. CDR3 bases: TGTGCCAGTAGTCCTCCGGGACAACGGGTGGGTGATACGCAGTATTTT.

This clone was seen a few times. The chain uses TRBV19 and TRBJ1-6; possibly TRBD1 for D (6 bases). The CDR3 is 15 residues long. Trimming left V 4 bases short and J 5 bases short, with 12 bases between. Looked up from germline, CDR1 is LNHDA and CDR2 is SQIVND (reference sequence). CDR3 in amino acids: CASSNGGLNNSPLHF. In DNA form, the CDR3 reads TGTGCCAGTAGTAACGGGGGCTTAAATAATTCACCCCTCCACTTT.

This clone was seen a handful of times. The rearrangement joins TRBV27 to TRBJ1-2, with no clear D. In germline, CDR1 is MNHEY, CDR2 SMNVEV (reference sequence). V dropped 6 bases and J dropped 1 base, with 9 bases sitting between them. The CDR3 runs 13 residues. The CDR3 region is CASRQDVNYGYTF. DNA for the CDR3: TGTGCCAGCAGGCAGGATGTTAACTATGGCTACACCTTC.

The J gene is TRBJ2-1, the V gene TRBV7-9; either TRBD1 or TRBD2 may fit D (5 bases each). V lost 3 bases and J 6 bases, leaving 18 bases between the germline ends. The germline V gene encodes CDR1 SEHNR and CDR2 FQNEAQ (reference sequence). This CDR3 contains 16 residues. The CDR3, as DNA: TGTGCCAGCAGCTTGAGGGCAGGGAGTGGGATCAATGAGCAGTTCTTC. Translation gives CASSLRAGSGINEQFF.

This chain uses TRBV5-1 with TRBJ2-7, with 8 bases aligning to TRBD1. V shed 3 bases and J 3 bases; nucleotides not matched to a gene: 14. The germline CDR1 and CDR2 sequences are SGHRS and YFSETQ. The CDR3 runs 17 residues. CDR3 amino acids: CASSSSSGTGQVYEQYF. For the CDR3, the DNA is TGCGCCAGCAGCTCCTCATCAGGGACAGGCCAAGTCTACGAGCAGTACTTC.

This clone was seen more than once but under ten times. The chain has TRBV5-5 and TRBJ2-7; D is undetermined. From germline, CDR1 is SGHKS and CDR2 YYEKEE (reference sequence). The V end was cut by 0 bases, the J end by 4 bases, with 14 bases between. This CDR3 comprises 15 residues. The CDR3 nucleotides are TGTGCCAGCAGCTTGGCGTCCGGACGGTTGTACGAGCAGTACTTC. The encoded protein is CASSLASGRLYEQYF. The full variable domain, completed using reference TRBV5-5 and TRBJ2-7, is DAGVTQSPTHLIKTRGQQVTLRCSPISGHKSVSWYQQVLGQGPQFIFQYYEKEERGRGNFPDRFSARQFPNYSSELNVNALLLGDSALYLCASSLASGRLYEQYFGPGTRLTVT.

The chain recombines TRBV19 with TRBJ2-7; D perhaps matches TRBD2 (6 bases). This CDR3 has 15 amino acids. Germline V CDR1 and CDR2: LNHDA, SQIVND (reference sequence). The V and J ends lost 5 bases and 7 bases respectively, with 21 bases between them. The DNA of the CDR3 is TGTGCCAGTAGTTCTAAGGGAGGTATGGGTGGAGAGCAGTACTTC. It translates to CASSSKGGMGGEQYF.

DNA for the CDR3: TGTGCCAGCAGCTTTGACTCAGGGGGCAACACCGGGGAGCTGTTTTTT. Protein: CASSFDSGGNTGELFF. The chain uses TRBV6-6 and TRBJ2-2, with 8 bases lining up with TRBD1. Per germline, CDR1 MNHNY and CDR2 SVGAGI (reference sequence). There are 16 residues in the CDR3. V shed 6 bases and J 2 bases; nucleotides not matched to a gene: 8.

The chain couples TRBV5-1 to TRBJ1-1, with TRBD1 matching over 8 bases. The germline V gene encodes CDR1 SGHRS and CDR2 YFSETQ. This CDR3 spans 14 amino acids. With V trimmed by 3 bases and J by 5 bases, 6 bases remained unmatched. DNA for the CDR3: TGCGCCAGCAGCTCGGGACAGGCAAGGACTGAAGCTTTCTTT. The encoded protein is CASSSGQARTEAFF.

This clone came up a few times. J is TRBJ1-2 and V is TRBV5-6, with a tentative D call TRBD1 (5 bases). CDR1 is SGHDT and CDR2 is YYEEEE in the germline V gene. The CDR3 loop spans 12 amino acids. The germline V and J ends were trimmed by 1 base and 7 bases, with 8 bases remaining between them. The CDR3 region has the DNA TGTGCCAGCAGCTTGCCCGGGGCTGGCTACACCTTC. This codes for CASSLPGAGYTF.

CDR3 loop: CASSVGAGGNSPLHF. In DNA form, the CDR3 reads TGTGCCAGCAGCGTAGGGGCTGGGGGTAATTCACCCCTCCACTTT. The chain has TRBV9 and TRBJ1-6; a weak D match, TRBD1 (5 bases). The CDR3 runs 15 residues. Germline V CDR1 and CDR2: SGDLS, YYNGEE. The V end lost 0 bases, the J end lost 6 bases, and 10 bases lay between the germline ends.

This clone appeared a single time. The chain links TRBV11-2 to TRBJ2-6; the D is unclear. V was trimmed by 7 bases and J by 2 bases, leaving 0 bases between them. Germline V gene lookup returns CDR1 SGHAT and CDR2 FQNNGV. The CDR3 covers 11 residues. For the CDR3, the DNA is TGTGCCAGCACTGGGGCCAACGTCCTGACTTTC. Its translation: CASTGANVLTF.

This sequence joins TRBV15 and TRBJ1-1; no clear D. The V end was cut by 2 bases, the J end by 1 base, with 11 bases between. Germline values: CDR1 LNHNV, CDR2 YYDKDF (reference sequence). The CDR3 has 15 amino acids. CDR3 DNA sequence: TGTGCCACCAGCAGAAGTCAGGAACAGAACACTGAAGCTTTCTTT. Amino acids: CATSRSQEQNTEAFF.

V is TRBV28 and J is TRBJ1-2, with D tentatively TRBD1 (6 bases). CDR1 is MDHEN and CDR2 is SYDVKM in the germline V gene. The CDR3 has 14 amino acids. The V and J ends lost 5 bases and 4 bases respectively, with 14 bases between them. CDR3 in amino acids: CASSRRTEPYGYTF. CDR3 sequence (DNA): TGTGCCAGCAGTAGAAGGACAGAGCCCTATGGCTACACCTTC.

The chain combines TRBV27 with TRBJ2-1, with 9 bases matching TRBD1. Germline-derived CDR1 and CDR2 are MNHEY and SMNVEV (reference sequence). V lost 5 bases, J lost 7 bases, and 9 bases stayed unmatched. The CDR3 contains 15 residues. The CDR3 is CASSLPGTGSNEQFF. The CDR3 DNA follows: TGTGCCAGCAGTCTACCGGGGACAGGGTCGAATGAGCAGTTCTTC.

The J gene is TRBJ2-6, the V gene TRBV28; D is unclear. The CDR3 runs 15 residues. V lost 2 bases and J lost 4, with 9 bases in between. Germline V CDR1 and CDR2: MDHEN, SYDVKM. The DNA for the CDR3 is TGTGCCAGCAGTTTACCGGGTTCAGGGGCCAACGTCCTGACTTTC. It codes for CASSLPGSGANVLTF.

This clone was recorded a few times. The chain couples TRBV18 to TRBJ2-3; 9 bases are shared with TRBD1. The CDR3 runs 16 residues. Germline V lookup: CDR1 KGHSH, CDR2 LQKENI. Trimming cost V 4 bases and J 3 bases; bases outside gene matches: 8. This chain's CDR3 is CASSLSGTGRTDTQYF. Here the CDR3 DNA reads TGTGCCAGCTCACTAAGCGGGACAGGGAGGACAGATACGCAGTATTTT. Together with reference TRBV18 and TRBJ2-3, the CDR3 gives the full variable domain: NAGVMQNPRHLVRRRGQEARLRCSPMKGHSHVYWYRQLPEEGLKFMVYLQKENIIDESGMPKERFSAEFPKEGPSILRIQQVVRGDSAAYFCASSLSGTGRTDTQYFGPGTRLTVL.

This chain links TRBV30 with TRBJ2-1; 8 nucleotides agree with TRBD2. After removal of 5 bases from V and 3 bases from J, the junction contained 3 bases not matched to a gene. Germline values: CDR1 GTSNPN, CDR2 SVGIG (reference sequence). The CDR3 totals 13 residues. The CDR3 here is CAWGAGGYNEQFF. CDR3 in DNA: TGTGCCTGGGGTGCGGGAGGCTACAATGAGCAGTTCTTC.